This T cell receptor beta chain derives from a study of CD8+ T cells in alopecia areata. Treatment of the sample: oral pan-JAK inhibitor, 5-10 mg twice daily. Obtained from alopecia areata patients were lesional scalp punch biopsies along with peripheral blood. There are 15 residues in the CDR3. From germline, CDR1 is SGHDT and CDR2 YYEEEE. V lost 0 bases, J lost 3 bases, and 12 bases lay in between. This clone was seen only a few times. Extraction of RNA preceded its reverse transcription into cDNA, which served as the sequencing template. TCRdb's copy holds only in-frame clones and misses some; the assay was immunoSEQ multiplex PCR. Altogether about 210,000 clones are present, around two fifths being singletons, with the ten largest covering over 2.5%.

The source is a human donor with alopecia areata. Sequences were derived from CD4+ T cells sorted from blood, sampled around week 37, from a patient treated with tofacitinib. The chain carries TRBV5-6 and TRBJ2-5, with D uncertain. CDR3 in amino acids: CASSLGAHREETQYF. CDR3 DNA sequence: TGTGCCAGCAGCTTGGGGGCCCACAGAGAAGAGACCCAGTACTTC.